This T cell receptor (beta chain) was retrieved from a study of T cells in tuberculosis. This clone has a single count. The antigen is unknown. Study results and limitations: Shorter CDR3-alpha in active tuberculosis partly drove smaller distances. Active tuberculosis alpha repertoires lay closer to GMM-specific TCRs than controls'.

The table came from immunoSEQ multiplex PCR; TCRdb's copy has only in-frame clones and leaves some out. The sample carries fewer than 11,000 clones, about 94% recorded once. V lost 0 bases, J lost 8 bases, and 7 bases lay in between. The CDR3 extends over 12 amino acids. Germline CDR1 and CDR2: KGHSH and LQKENI. This chain connects TRBV18 to TRBJ1-2; D not certain. The TCR comes from an adult with tuberculosis. The specimen was PBMCs. CDR3 DNA sequence: TGTGCCAGCTCACCACCGTCCCTCGGCTACACCTTC. It encodes CASSPPSLGYTF.